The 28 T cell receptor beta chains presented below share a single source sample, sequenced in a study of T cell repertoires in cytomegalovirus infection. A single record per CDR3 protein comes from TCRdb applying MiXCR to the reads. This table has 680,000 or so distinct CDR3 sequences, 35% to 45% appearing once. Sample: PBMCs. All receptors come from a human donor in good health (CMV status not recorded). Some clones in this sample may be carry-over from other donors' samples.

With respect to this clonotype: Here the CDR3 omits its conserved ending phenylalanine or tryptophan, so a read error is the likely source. The CDR3 loop reads CASSLAGLKAYEQYL. As DNA, the CDR3 is TGTGCCAGCAGCTTAGCGGGACTCAAAGCCTACGAGCAGTACTTA. V and J are TRBV7-9 and TRBJ2-7, with D possibly matching TRBD2 (6 bases). V was clipped by 0 bases and J by 2 bases, with 11 bases between them. CDR1 is SEHNR, CDR2 FQNEAQ, per germline (reference sequence). CDR3 length: 15 amino acids.

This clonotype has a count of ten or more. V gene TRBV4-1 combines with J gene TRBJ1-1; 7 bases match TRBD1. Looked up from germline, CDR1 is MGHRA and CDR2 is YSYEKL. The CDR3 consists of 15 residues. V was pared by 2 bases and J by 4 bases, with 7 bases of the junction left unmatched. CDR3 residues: CASSQTDRVRTEAFF. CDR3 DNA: TGCGCCAGCAGCCAAACCGACAGGGTACGCACTGAAGCTTTCTTT.

As DNA, the CDR3 is TGCGCCAGCAGCCCGCGGGGGAAGGCCTACGAGCAGTACTTC. This sequence encodes CASSPRGKAYEQYF. V usage is TRBV4-1 and J usage is TRBJ2-7; 7 positions agree with TRBD2. Germline-derived CDR1 and CDR2 are MGHRA and YSYEKL. The CDR3 sequence is 14 residues long. The V gene end was trimmed by 4 bases and the J gene end by 2 bases; junction bases not matched to a gene: 5.

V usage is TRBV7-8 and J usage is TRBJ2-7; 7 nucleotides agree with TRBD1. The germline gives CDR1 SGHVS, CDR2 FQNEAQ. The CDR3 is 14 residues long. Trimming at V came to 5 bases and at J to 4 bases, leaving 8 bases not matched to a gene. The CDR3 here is CASSTDLQGYEQYF. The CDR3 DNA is TGTGCCAGCAGCACCGACCTACAGGGGTACGAGCAGTACTTC. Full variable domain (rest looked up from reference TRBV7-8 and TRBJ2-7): GAGVSQSPRYKVAKRGQDVALRCDPISGHVSLFWYQQALGQGPEFLTYFQNEAQLDKSGLPSDRFFAERPEGSVSTLKIQRTQQEDSAVYLCASSTDLQGYEQYFGPGTRLTVT.

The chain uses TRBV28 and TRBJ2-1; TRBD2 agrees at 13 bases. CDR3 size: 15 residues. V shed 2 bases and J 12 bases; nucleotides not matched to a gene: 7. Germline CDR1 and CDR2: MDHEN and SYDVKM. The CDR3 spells CASSLTSGRAQGQFF. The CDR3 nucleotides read TGTGCCAGCAGTTTAACTAGCGGGAGGGCCCAGGGGCAGTTCTTC. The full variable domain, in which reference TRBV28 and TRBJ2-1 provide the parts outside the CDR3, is DVKVTQSSRYLVKRTGEKVFLECVQDMDHENMFWYRQDPGLGLRLIYFSYDVKMKEKGDIPEGYSVSREKKERFSLILESASTNQTSMYLCASSLTSGRAQGQFFGPGTRLTVL.

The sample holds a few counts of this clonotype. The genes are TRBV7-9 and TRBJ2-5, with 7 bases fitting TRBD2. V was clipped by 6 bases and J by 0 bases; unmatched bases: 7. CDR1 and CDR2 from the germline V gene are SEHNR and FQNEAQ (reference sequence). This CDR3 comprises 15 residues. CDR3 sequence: CASSLAVRHQETQYF. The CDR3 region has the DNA TGTGCCAGCAGTCTAGCGGTGCGACACCAAGAGACCCAGTACTTC.

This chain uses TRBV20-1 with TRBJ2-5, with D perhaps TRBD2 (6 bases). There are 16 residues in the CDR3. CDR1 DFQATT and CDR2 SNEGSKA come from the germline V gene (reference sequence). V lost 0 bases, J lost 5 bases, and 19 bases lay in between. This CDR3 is CSARDRTTPGPETQYF. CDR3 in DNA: TGCAGTGCTAGAGATAGGACTACCCCGGGCCCCGAGACCCAGTACTTC.

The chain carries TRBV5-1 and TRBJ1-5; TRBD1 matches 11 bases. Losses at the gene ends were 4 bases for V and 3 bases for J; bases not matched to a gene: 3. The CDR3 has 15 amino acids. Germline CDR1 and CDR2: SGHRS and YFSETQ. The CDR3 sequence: CASSVGQGDNQPQHF. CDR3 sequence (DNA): TGCGCCAGCAGCGTGGGACAGGGGGACAATCAGCCCCAGCATTTT.

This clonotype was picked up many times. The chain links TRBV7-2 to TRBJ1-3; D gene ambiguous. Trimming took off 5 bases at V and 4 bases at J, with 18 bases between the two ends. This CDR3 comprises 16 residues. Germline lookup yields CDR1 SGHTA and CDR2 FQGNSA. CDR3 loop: CASSADDYKLGNTIYF. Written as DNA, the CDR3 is TGTGCCAGCAGCGCGGATGACTATAAACTAGGAAACACCATATATTTT. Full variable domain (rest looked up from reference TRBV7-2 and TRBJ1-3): GAGVSQSPSNKVTEKGKDVELRCDPISGHTALYWYRQSLGQGLEFLIYFQGNSAPDKSGLPSDRFSAERTGGSVSTLTIQRTQQEDSAVYLCASSADDYKLGNTIYFGEGSWLTVV.

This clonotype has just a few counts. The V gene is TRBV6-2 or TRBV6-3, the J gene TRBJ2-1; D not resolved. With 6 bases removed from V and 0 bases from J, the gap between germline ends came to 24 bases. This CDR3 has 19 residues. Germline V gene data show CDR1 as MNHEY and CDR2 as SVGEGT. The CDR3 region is CASRILPPGPPSSYNEQFF. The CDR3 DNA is TGTGCCAGCAGGATACTACCACCCGGGCCCCCGAGCTCCTACAATGAGCAGTTCTTC.

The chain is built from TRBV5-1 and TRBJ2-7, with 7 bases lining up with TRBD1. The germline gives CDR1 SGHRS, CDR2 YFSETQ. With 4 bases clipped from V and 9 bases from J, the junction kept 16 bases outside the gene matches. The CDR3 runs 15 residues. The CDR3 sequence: CASSQGQTTITGQYF. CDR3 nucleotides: TGCGCCAGCAGCCAGGGACAGACGACAATTACGGGGCAGTACTTC.

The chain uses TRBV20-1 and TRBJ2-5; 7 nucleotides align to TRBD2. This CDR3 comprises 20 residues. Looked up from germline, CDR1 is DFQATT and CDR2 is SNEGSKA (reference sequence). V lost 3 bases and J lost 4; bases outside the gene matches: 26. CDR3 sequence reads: CSASLIRREFSIPAAETQYF. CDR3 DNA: TGCAGTGCTAGTCTTATCCGGCGGGAGTTCTCTATACCCGCCGCAGAGACCCAGTACTTC.

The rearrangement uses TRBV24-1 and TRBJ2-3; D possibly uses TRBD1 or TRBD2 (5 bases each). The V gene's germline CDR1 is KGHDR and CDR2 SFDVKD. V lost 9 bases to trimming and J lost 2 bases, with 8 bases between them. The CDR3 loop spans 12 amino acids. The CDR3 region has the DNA TGTGCCACCGGGACCTCCACAGATACGCAGTATTTT. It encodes CATGTSTDTQYF.

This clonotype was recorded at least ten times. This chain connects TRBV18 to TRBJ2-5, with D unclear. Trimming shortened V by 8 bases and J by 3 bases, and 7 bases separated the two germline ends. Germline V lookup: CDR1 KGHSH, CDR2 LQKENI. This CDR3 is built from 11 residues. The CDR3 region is CASSPEETQYF. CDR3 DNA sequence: TGTGCCAGCAGTCCCGAAGAGACCCAGTACTTC.

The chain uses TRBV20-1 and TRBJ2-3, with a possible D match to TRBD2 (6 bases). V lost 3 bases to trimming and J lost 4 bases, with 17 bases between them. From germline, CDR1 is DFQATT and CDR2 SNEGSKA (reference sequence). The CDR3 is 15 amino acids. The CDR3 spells CSASDPGLAPDTQYF. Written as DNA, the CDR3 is TGCAGTGCTAGCGATCCGGGACTGGCCCCAGATACGCAGTATTTT.

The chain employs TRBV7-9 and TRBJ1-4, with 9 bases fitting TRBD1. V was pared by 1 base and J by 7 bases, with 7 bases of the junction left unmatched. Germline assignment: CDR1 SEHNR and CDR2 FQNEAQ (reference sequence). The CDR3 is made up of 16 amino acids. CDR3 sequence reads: CASSLDGTGKGEKLFF. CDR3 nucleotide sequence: TGTGCCAGCAGCTTAGACGGGACAGGGAAGGGTGAAAAACTGTTTTTT.

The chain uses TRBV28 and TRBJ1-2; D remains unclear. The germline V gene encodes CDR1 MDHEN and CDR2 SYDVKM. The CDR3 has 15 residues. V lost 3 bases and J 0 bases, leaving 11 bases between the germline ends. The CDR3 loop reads CASSFFSRANYGYTF. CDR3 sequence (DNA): TGTGCCAGCAGTTTCTTTTCCAGAGCTAACTATGGCTACACCTTC.

CDR3 coding DNA: TGTGCCATCAGTGAGTCGTGGGACCCCCCAGATACGCAGTATTTT. Residues: CAISESWDPPDTQYF. The chain carries TRBV10-3 and TRBJ2-3, with D tentatively TRBD1 or TRBD2 (5 bases each). V gave up 0 bases and J gave up 4 bases, with 11 bases separating them. The CDR3 spans 15 residues. Per the germline V gene, CDR1 is ENHRY and CDR2 is SYGVKD.

The CDR3: CASSSGSGAVYEQYF. The DNA of the CDR3 is TGTGCCAGCAGTTCAGGATCAGGAGCGGTCTACGAGCAGTACTTC. V and J are TRBV12-3 or TRBV12-4 and TRBJ2-7, with D possibly TRBD2 on 5 matching bases. This CDR3 contains 15 residues. With 4 bases removed from V and 3 bases from J, the gap between germline ends came to 16 bases.

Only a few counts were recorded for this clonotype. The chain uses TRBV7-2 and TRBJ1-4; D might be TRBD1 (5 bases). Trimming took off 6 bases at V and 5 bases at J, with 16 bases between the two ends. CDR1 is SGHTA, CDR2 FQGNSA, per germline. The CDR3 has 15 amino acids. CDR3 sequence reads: CASRLSPRTNEKLFF. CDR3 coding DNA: TGTGCCAGCAGATTAAGCCCCCGGACAAATGAAAAACTGTTTTTT.

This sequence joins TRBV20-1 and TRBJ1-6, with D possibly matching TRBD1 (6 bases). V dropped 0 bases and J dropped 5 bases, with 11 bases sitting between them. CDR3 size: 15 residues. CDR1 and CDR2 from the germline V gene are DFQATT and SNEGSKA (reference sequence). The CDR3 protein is CSARDQQGNNSPLHF. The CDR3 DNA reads TGCAGTGCTAGAGATCAGCAGGGGAATAATTCACCCCTCCACTTT.

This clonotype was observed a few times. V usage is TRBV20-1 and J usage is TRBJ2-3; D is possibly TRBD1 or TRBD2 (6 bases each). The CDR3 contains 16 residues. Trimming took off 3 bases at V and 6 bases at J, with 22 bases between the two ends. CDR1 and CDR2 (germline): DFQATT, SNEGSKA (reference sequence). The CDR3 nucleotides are TGCAGTGCTAGGGGCGGGGCAGGGGCCTTGTCGGATACGCAGTATTTT. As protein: CSARGGAGALSDTQYF.

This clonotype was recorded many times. The CDR3 DNA sequence: TGTGCCAGCAGCTTAGTTGGTGGGGACAGGGGACACCTCACAGATACGCAGTATTTT. Translated: CASSLVGGDRGHLTDTQYF. The V call is TRBV7-2, the J call TRBJ2-3; 10 bases match TRBD1. CDR1 is SGHTA, CDR2 FQGNSA, per germline. V lost 1 base, J lost 2 bases, and 12 bases stayed unmatched. The CDR3 extends over 19 amino acids.

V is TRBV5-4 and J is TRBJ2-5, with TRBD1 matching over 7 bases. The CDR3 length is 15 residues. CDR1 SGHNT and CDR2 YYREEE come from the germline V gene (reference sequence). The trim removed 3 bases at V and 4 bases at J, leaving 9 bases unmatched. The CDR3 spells CASSSFRDSGETQYF. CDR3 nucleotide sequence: TGTGCCAGCAGCTCGTTCCGGGACAGCGGAGAGACCCAGTACTTC.

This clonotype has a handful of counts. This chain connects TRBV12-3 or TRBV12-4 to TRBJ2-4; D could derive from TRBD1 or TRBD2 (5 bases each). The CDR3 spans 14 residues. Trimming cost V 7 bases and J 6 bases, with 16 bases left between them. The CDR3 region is CASKLWGSGNIQYF. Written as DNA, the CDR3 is TGTGCCAGCAAGCTATGGGGGTCGGGAAACATTCAGTACTTC.

The CDR3 nucleotides read TGCGCCAGCAGACCGGAGGGCCAGAATAATTCACCCCTCCACTTT. Translation gives CASRPEGQNNSPLHF. V is TRBV5-1 and J is TRBJ1-6; D is unclear. V shed 5 bases and J shed 5 bases, with 14 bases lying between them. From germline, CDR1 is SGHRS and CDR2 YFSETQ. The CDR3 spans 15 residues.

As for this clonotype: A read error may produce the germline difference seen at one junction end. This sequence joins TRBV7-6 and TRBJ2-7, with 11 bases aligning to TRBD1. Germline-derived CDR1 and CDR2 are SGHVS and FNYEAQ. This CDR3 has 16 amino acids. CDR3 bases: TGTGCCAGCAGCCACCGCCGGGACAGGGGGACCTACGAGCAGCACTTC. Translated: CASSHRRDRGTYEQHF.

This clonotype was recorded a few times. This CDR3 is CASSEALGGQIISGNTIYF. In DNA form, the CDR3 reads TGTGCCAGCAGTGAAGCGCTGGGGGGACAGATTATCTCTGGAAACACCATATATTTT. The gene calls are TRBV2 and TRBJ1-3; 7 positions agree with TRBD1. CDR1 is SNHLY, CDR2 FYNNEI, per germline. CDR3 length: 19 amino acids. J lost 0 bases, V lost 0 bases, and 11 bases had no gene match.